This T cell receptor (beta chain) was profiled in a study of blood T cell repertoires in COVID-19. Study details: Donors in the United States, Italy and Spain gave samples during acute or convalescent COVID-19. In each case, the material was cDNA or gDNA derived from T cells, B-cell-depleted T cells, or PBMCs.

Original data processing: Reference gene primer amplification yielded estimated nucleated cell counts. Only in-frame clones appear in the TCRdb table, and some are missing; sequencing was by immunoSEQ multiplex PCR. For V, J and clone size, that table is used; D and trimming come from the DNA. Found here are a few hundred thousand clones, about nine tenths of them singletons; the top ten hold roughly 11%. The germline V gene encodes CDR1 SGHRS and CDR2 YFSETQ. Unmatched junction bases numbered 7, after V lost 0 bases and J lost 2 bases. There are 16 residues in the CDR3. This sequence joins TRBV5-1 and TRBJ1-1; 7 bases agree with TRBD1. Sequences were obtained from peripheral blood. This receptor was taken from a woman in her 30s with COVID-19, enrolled during active disease. This CDR3 reads CASSLAPGGDNTEAFF. In DNA form, the CDR3 reads TGCGCCAGCAGCTTGGCCCCAGGGGGAGATAACACTGAAGCTTTCTTT. Drawing the rest from reference TRBV5-1 and TRBJ1-1, the complete variable domain is KAGVTQTPRYLIKTRGQQVTLSCSPISGHRSVSWYQQTPGQGLQFLFEYFSETQRNKGNFPGRFSGRQFSNSRSEMNVSTLELGDSALYLCASSLAPGGDNTEAFFGQGTRLTVV.